This T cell receptor beta chain was retrieved from a study of shared clonotypes between healthy human individuals. The V and J ends lost 2 bases and 2 bases respectively, with 13 bases between them. The CDR3 extends over 15 amino acids. Germline V gives CDR1 SGHAT, CDR2 FQDESV (reference sequence). Measured with immunoSEQ multiplex PCR; TCRdb has only the in-frame clones, and not every one. The top ten clones hold under 0.45% of a sample with about 2.3 million clones, 80% to 95% of them seen once. The specimen sequenced was naive CD4+ T cells from PBMCs. Specified subset: CD45RA+ positively selected. The origin of this receptor is a man between 18 and 29 years old in good health. Some clones in this sample may be carry-over from other donors' samples. The genes are TRBV11-1 and TRBJ2-7; D remains unclear. The CDR3 sequence: CASSLYALGTYEQYF. The DNA of the CDR3 is TGTGCCAGCAGCTTATATGCTTTGGGGACCTACGAGCAGTACTTC.